This TCR beta chain was profiled in a study of Graves' ophthalmopathy and Graves' hyperthyroidism. Researchers took RNA transcripts and amplified TCR beta CDR3 regions from them. First-round RT-PCR with HTBI primers preceded a second-round multiplex PCR. TCRdb recomputed calls from the multiplex PCR reads with MiXCR, one row per CDR3 protein. Of 400,000 to 450,000 distinct CDR3 sequences listed, over 20% are singletons. This clonotype was detected ten times or more. The antigen remains undetermined. Exclusion applied to patients with other autoimmune diseases, uncontrolled infections, pregnancy or lactation. Physicians reached a diagnosis by relying on clinical symptoms, serum thyroxine, TRAb, thyroid ultrasound and orbital computed tomography. Sampling around 10 ml of fresh peripheral blood provided the PBMCs. The study, taken as a whole, reports: Appearing in blood as well were most expanded thyroid clonotypes above 0.001 frequency.

This CDR3 is built from 16 residues. V lost 4 bases, J lost 0 bases, and 15 bases lay in between. Germline-derived CDR1 and CDR2 are LNHDA and SQIVND (reference sequence). The origin of this receptor is a woman younger than 30 with stable Graves' hyperthyroidism. Sequencing was done on a sample of peripheral blood. The V call is TRBV19, the J call TRBJ2-5; D gene uncertain. The CDR3 here is CASSRNEALYQETQYF. In DNA, the CDR3 is TGTGCCAGTAGTAGGAACGAGGCCTTGTACCAAGAGACCCAGTACTTC.